This T cell receptor (beta chain) was identified during a study of T-cell reconstitution after alpha-beta-depleted transplantation in children. Overall study results and limits: About two months after transplant, alpha-beta T cells reportedly came from several hundred expanded graft clones.

There are 16 residues in the CDR3. J lost 7 bases, V lost 0 bases, and 7 bases had no gene match. This clonotype was recorded at least ten times. What it binds is not known. TCRbeta library construction was performed incorporating unique molecular identifiers. TCRdb reprocessed the PCR reads with MiXCR, giving one entry per CDR3 protein. Of about 980,000 distinct CDR3 sequences listed, 25% to 30% are singletons. V usage is TRBV12-3 or TRBV12-4 and J usage is TRBJ2-5; TRBD2 matches 11 bases. The clonotype was recovered from a boy less than two years old who had a stem cell transplant for SCID, so the T cells may come from the graft donor. Specimen: PBMCs, mostly from graft donor cells, collected 360 days after TCRalphabeta/CD19-depleted stem cell transplant. CDR3 DNA sequence: TGTGCCAGCAGTTTAGCGCTAGCGGGGGGCCCTGCGACCCAGTACTTC. It encodes CASSLALAGGPATQYF.